This T cell receptor (beta chain) was recorded in a study of shared clonotypes between healthy human individuals. The assay was immunoSEQ multiplex PCR, and TCRdb's table has in-frame clones only and misses some. The profile shows about 2 million clones, 85% to 95% of them singletons. In regard to this clone: Its specificity is unknown. Other DNA sequences within the sample encode an identical CDR3.

Germline CDR1 reads MNHNS; CDR2 reads SASEGT. The CDR3 contains 12 residues. V was clipped by 6 bases and J by 4 bases, with 7 bases between them. Study outcomes and limitations: Naive CD4 clonotypes were shared across a handful of donors at about 5%.

Sequencing was done on a sample of naive CD4+ T cells sorted from blood. Subset of the sample: CD45RA+ positively selected. This TCR derives from a man aged 18 to 29 in good health. The chain joins TRBV6-1 to TRBJ1-3; D is uncertain. CDR3 sequence (DNA): TGTGCCAGCAGCGAACCGGGAAACACCATATATTTT. This sequence encodes CASSEPGNTIYF.